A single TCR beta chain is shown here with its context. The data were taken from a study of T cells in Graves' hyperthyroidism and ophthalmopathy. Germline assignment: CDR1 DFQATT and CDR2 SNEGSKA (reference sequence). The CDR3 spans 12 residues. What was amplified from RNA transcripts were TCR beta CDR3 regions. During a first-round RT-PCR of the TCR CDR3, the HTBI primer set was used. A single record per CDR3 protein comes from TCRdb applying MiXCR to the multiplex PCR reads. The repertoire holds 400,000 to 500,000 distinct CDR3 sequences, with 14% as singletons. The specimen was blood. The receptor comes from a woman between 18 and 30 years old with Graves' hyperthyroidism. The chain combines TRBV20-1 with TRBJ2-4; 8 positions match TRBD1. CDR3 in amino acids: CSGQGSKNIQYF. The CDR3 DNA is TGCAGCGGACAGGGTTCCAAAAACATTCAGTACTTC.